Following are 22 T cell receptor beta chains from one sample sequenced in a study of blood T cell repertoires in COVID-19. Sequenced by immunoSEQ multiplex PCR; TCRdb stores in-frame clones only, minus some. The table has more than 70,000 clones, around four fifths seen once; the top ten hold around 10%. Sample: peripheral blood. The source of these receptors is a human donor in a cohort sampled during active COVID-19.

This CDR3 reads CASSSLVEPEAFF. The CDR3 DNA is TGCGCCAGCAGCTCGCTGGTGGAGCCTGAAGCTTTCTTT. J is TRBJ1-1 and V is TRBV5-1; no reliable D call. The CDR3 length is 13 residues. Per the germline V gene, CDR1 is SGHRS and CDR2 is YFSETQ. V shed 3 bases and J shed 6 bases, with 12 bases lying between them.

The chain uses TRBV9 and TRBJ2-7; TRBD1 is a possible D gene (6 bases). The CDR3 loop spans 13 amino acids. The germline gives CDR1 SGDLS, CDR2 YYNGEE. The V end was cut by 0 bases, the J end by 6 bases, with 10 bases between. In nucleotides, the CDR3 is TGTGCCAGCAGCGTAGCAGGGGCGGGCGAGCAGTACTTC. This codes for CASSVAGAGEQYF. Variable domain in full (rest from reference TRBV9 and TRBJ2-7): DSGVTQTPKHLITATGQRVTLRCSPRSGDLSVYWYQQSLDQGLQFLIQYYNGEERAKGNILERFSAQQFPDLHSELNLSSLELGDSALYFCASSVAGAGEQYFGPGTRLTVT.

This chain links TRBV7-6 with TRBJ1-4; D might be TRBD1 (6 bases). Germline V gene data show CDR1 as SGHVS and CDR2 as FNYEAQ. The CDR3 totals 16 residues. The V end was cut by 5 bases, the J end by 1 base, with 14 bases between. Here the CDR3 DNA reads TGTGCCAGCAGCCGGAAAATACAGGGAACTAATGAAAAACTGTTTTTT. Residues: CASSRKIQGTNEKLFF. The entire variable domain, with the rest obtained from reference TRBV7-6 and TRBJ1-4, is as follows: GAGVSQSPRYKVTKRGQDVALRCDPISGHVSLYWYRQALGQGPEFLTYFNYEAQQDKSGLPNDRFSAERPEGSISTLTIQRTEQRDSAMYRCASSRKIQGTNEKLFFGSGTQLSVL.

V and J are TRBV5-4 and TRBJ2-3, with D possibly matching TRBD2 (7 bases). From germline, CDR1 is SGHNT and CDR2 YYREEE (reference sequence). This CDR3 is built from 14 residues. V lost 1 base, J lost 5 bases, and 11 bases lay in between. CDR3 sequence: CASSLRGAQDTQYF. The CDR3 nucleotides are TGTGCCAGCAGCTTGCGGGGGGCCCAAGATACGCAGTATTTT.

This clone was detected a few times. CDR3 nucleotides: TGTGCCAGCAGACCAGGGGGGAACTATGGCTACACCTTC. Its protein is CASRPGGNYGYTF. This chain links TRBV6-5 with TRBJ1-2; 7 bases match TRBD1. After removal of 6 bases from V and 2 bases from J, the junction contained 3 bases not matched to a gene. CDR3 size: 13 residues. The germline gives CDR1 MNHEY, CDR2 SVGAGI.

This clone has a single count. The chain combines TRBV5-1 with TRBJ1-1; the match to TRBD1 covers 12 bases. Trimming at V came to 6 bases and at J to 1 base, leaving 13 bases not matched to a gene. This CDR3 region has 18 residues. Germline V gene lookup returns CDR1 SGHRS and CDR2 YFSETQ. The CDR3 DNA follows: TGCGCCAGCAAAAGCCGTCCGGGACAGGGGGCTTCGAACACTGAAGCTTTCTTT. Translated, it gives CASKSRPGQGASNTEAFF.

This chain uses TRBV24-1 with TRBJ2-1; the match to TRBD2 covers 8 bases. The CDR3 totals 16 residues. Germline V gene sequence: CDR1 KGHDR, CDR2 SFDVKD. V gave up 4 bases and J gave up 9 bases; unmatched junction bases: 13. CDR3 bases: TGTGCCACCAGTGAGCCTGGACTAGCTGTGAACAGTGAGCAGTTCTTC. Translating it yields CATSEPGLAVNSEQFF.

The rearrangement links TRBV9 to TRBJ1-4; D perhaps matches TRBD1 (5 bases). CDR3 size: 16 residues. V shed 4 bases and J shed 4 bases, with 17 bases lying between them. Germline values: CDR1 SGDLS, CDR2 YYNGEE. CDR3 DNA: TGTGCCAGCAGCCCGGAACAGGTGCCTTTTAATGAAAAACTGTTTTTT. Its translation: CASSPEQVPFNEKLFF.

The V gene is TRBV2, the J gene TRBJ1-1, with 8 bases identical to TRBD1. CDR3 length: 13 residues. In germline, CDR1 is SNHLY, CDR2 FYNNEI. The V segment lost 4 bases and the J segment 5 bases; nucleotides outside the gene matches: 3. The CDR3: CASSVYRGTEAFF. CDR3 sequence (DNA): TGTGCCAGCAGTGTTTACAGGGGGACTGAAGCTTTCTTT.

V is TRBV3-1 (or the pseudogene TRBV3-2) and J is TRBJ2-2; D might be TRBD2 (6 bases). The V gene lost 1 base and the J gene lost 3 bases, with 9 bases spanning the gap. The CDR3 loop spans 15 amino acids. Germline-derived CDR1 and CDR2 are LGHDT and YNNKEL (reference sequence). The CDR3 nucleotides are TGTGCCAGCAGCCAAGGGGCGGGGTACACCGGGGAGCTGTTTTTT. It specifies CASSQGAGYTGELFF.

The rearrangement uses TRBV5-1 and TRBJ2-7; the D gene is possibly TRBD2 (5 bases). V was clipped by 1 base and J by 5 bases, with 7 bases between them. Germline CDR1 is SGHRS and CDR2 is YFSETQ. The CDR3 has 12 amino acids. CDR3 residues: CASSLNGDEQYF. As DNA, the CDR3 is TGCGCCAGCAGCTTGAACGGGGACGAGCAGTACTTC.

This chain joins TRBV5-6 and TRBJ2-3; 7 bases align to TRBD2. The CDR3 sequence is 13 residues long. Germline V CDR1 and CDR2: SGHDT, YYEEEE. Trimming removed 0 bases from V and 7 bases from J; junction bases left unmatched: 2. In DNA form, the CDR3 reads TGTGCCAGCAGCTTGGCCGGGGGGAATACGCAGTATTTT. Its protein product is CASSLAGGNTQYF.

This clone was counted a few times. This chain links TRBV28 with TRBJ2-7; 9 nucleotides line up with TRBD1. The CDR3 has 14 residues. The trim removed 5 bases at V and 3 bases at J, leaving 5 bases unmatched. Germline V gene sequence: CDR1 MDHEN, CDR2 SYDVKM. CDR3 sequence (DNA): TGTGCCAGCAGTACCCGACAGGGGGACTACGAGCAGTACTTC. It translates to CASSTRQGDYEQYF.

This chain links TRBV4-3 with TRBJ2-3; weak D call: TRBD2 (5 bases). The length of the CDR3 is 15 residues. Germline V gene data show CDR1 as LGHNA and CDR2 as YSLEER. Between the trimmed V and J ends, which lost 4 bases and 1 base, there was a span of 12 bases. CDR3 nucleotides: TGCGCCAGCAGCCCCCACACCGGGGGCACAGATACGCAGTATTTT. It yields the protein CASSPHTGGTDTQYF.

This clone appeared a single time. V is TRBV5-1 and J is TRBJ2-2, with D perhaps matching TRBD2 (5 bases). The CDR3 runs 14 residues. The germline V gene encodes CDR1 SGHRS and CDR2 YFSETQ. Trimming removed 0 bases from V and 2 bases from J, with 5 bases in between. CDR3 region: CASSLASNTGELFF. In nucleotides, the CDR3 is TGCGCCAGCAGCTTGGCTAGCAACACCGGGGAGCTGTTTTTT.

This chain uses TRBV2 with TRBJ1-5, with TRBD1 matching 8 bases. This CDR3 spans 19 amino acids. After removal of 1 base from V and 0 bases from J, the junction contained 11 bases not matched to a gene. Germline V gene data show CDR1 as SNHLY and CDR2 as FYNNEI. CDR3: CASSEGKAGGDYSNQPQHF. The CDR3 DNA reads as TGTGCCAGCAGTGAAGGGAAGGCAGGGGGCGATTATAGCAATCAGCCCCAGCATTTT. Supplemented by reference TRBV2 and TRBJ1-5, the full variable domain reads EPEVTQTPSHQVTQMGQEVILRCVPISNHLYFYWYRQILGQKVEFLVSFYNNEISEKSEIFDDQFSVERPDGSNFTLKIRSTKLEDSAMYFCASSEGKAGGDYSNQPQHFGDGTRLSIL.

The rearrangement uses TRBV5-1 and TRBJ2-3, with 11 bases fitting TRBD2. The CDR3 is 16 residues long. V dropped 2 bases and J dropped 3; count of bases not matched to a gene: 5. Per the germline V gene, CDR1 is SGHRS and CDR2 is YFSETQ. The CDR3 protein is CASSFLTSGETDTQYF. The CDR3 DNA sequence: TGCGCCAGCAGCTTTTTGACTAGCGGGGAGACAGATACGCAGTATTTT.

The chain carries TRBV11-2 and TRBJ2-7; maybe TRBD1 (6 bases). Trimming left V 1 base short and J 4 bases short, with 11 bases between. The CDR3 loop spans 14 amino acids. Germline lookup yields CDR1 SGHAT and CDR2 FQNNGV. CDR3 sequence (DNA): TGTGCCAGCAGCTTAGCCCGGACAGAGTACGAGCAGTACTTC. Protein: CASSLARTEYEQYF.

V usage is TRBV7-8 and J usage is TRBJ2-7; a weak D match, TRBD1 (6 bases). V lost 2 bases to trimming and J lost 0 bases, with 11 bases between them. The CDR3 spans 15 residues. Looked up from germline, CDR1 is SGHVS and CDR2 is FQNEAQ. In DNA, the CDR3 is TGTGCCAGCAGCTTACAGGGGCATAGCTCCTACGAGCAGTACTTC. The encoded protein is CASSLQGHSSYEQYF. The full variable domain, completed using reference TRBV7-8 and TRBJ2-7, is GAGVSQSPRYKVAKRGQDVALRCDPISGHVSLFWYQQALGQGPEFLTYFQNEAQLDKSGLPSDRFFAERPEGSVSTLKIQRTQQEDSAVYLCASSLQGHSSYEQYFGPGTRLTVT.

The genes are TRBV29-1 and TRBJ1-5; 7 bases fit TRBD1. Germline assignment: CDR1 SQVTM and CDR2 ANQGSEA. This CDR3 is 14 amino acids long. V lost 5 bases, J lost 2 bases, and 6 bases stayed unmatched. The CDR3, as DNA: TGCAGCGTTTCAGAGGGGGCTGGCAATCAGCCCCAGCATTTT. This gives the protein CSVSEGAGNQPQHF.

The rearrangement links TRBV4-3 to TRBJ2-2, with D maybe TRBD1 (6 bases). Germline assignment: CDR1 LGHNA and CDR2 YSLEER. The V end was cut by 0 bases, the J end by 3 bases, with 8 bases between. The CDR3 runs 15 residues. This CDR3 reads CASSQEDRHTGELFF. Written as DNA, the CDR3 is TGCGCCAGCAGCCAAGAGGACAGACACACCGGGGAGCTGTTTTTT.

This clone has just one count. The rearrangement joins TRBV2 to TRBJ2-1; 15 positions match TRBD2. CDR1 and CDR2 (germline): SNHLY, FYNNEI. V lost 6 bases, J lost 2 bases, and 11 bases stayed unmatched. There are 19 residues in the CDR3. CDR3 in amino acids: CASRLPGLAGGSAYNEQFF. For the CDR3, the DNA is TGTGCCAGCAGGCTCCCGGGACTAGCGGGGGGCTCGGCCTACAATGAGCAGTTCTTC.